These T cell receptor beta chains were read from a single sample in a study of blood T cell repertoires in COVID-19. The assay was immunoSEQ multiplex PCR, and TCRdb's table has in-frame clones only and misses some. The sample lists tens of thousands of clones; about 90% were seen once. Material for sequencing was peripheral blood. The receptors derive from a human donor in a cohort sampled during active COVID-19. Each CDR3 is given with its conserved first and last residue. Fields, in order: D gene, V gene, J gene, clone size, CDR3 length, CDR3 protein, CDR3 DNA. A D gene is named only where the DNA matches it firmly. Size is stated for part of the rows, as once, few or many counts, or as a class when the clone is expanded.

TRBD1	TRBV7-2	TRBJ1-2	.	13	CASSLGQGYGYTF	TGTGCCAGCAGCCTTGGACAGGGCTATGGCTACACCTTC
.	TRBV15	TRBJ2-1	once	16	CATSSQRYSSYNEQFF	TGTGCCACCAGCAGCCAGCGGTACAGCTCCTACAATGAGCAGTTCTTC
.	TRBV28	TRBJ2-3	.	15	CASTSGGRSTDTQYF	TGTGCCAGCACTTCTGGCGGGCGGAGCACAGATACGCAGTATTTT
.	TRBV30	TRBJ2-7	once	14	CAWSIGGGTREQYF	TGTGCCTGGAGCATAGGGGGGGGGACGAGGGAGCAGTACTTC
.	TRBV7-2	TRBJ2-5	.	13	CASSLARFETQYF	TGTGCCAGCAGCTTAGCCAGGTTTGAGACCCAGTACTTC
TRBD2	TRBV2	TRBJ2-3	.	16	CASSSNPPVGGAPQYF	TGTGCCAGCAGTTCCAACCCACCCGTCGGGGGGGCCCCGCAGTATTTT
TRBD2	TRBV29-1	TRBJ2-1	.	13	CSVGLAGNNEQFF	TGCAGCGTTGGTCTAGCGGGAAACAATGAGCAGTTCTTC
TRBD1	TRBV13	TRBJ2-7	.	11	CASSRDSQKYF	TGTGCCAGCAGCCGGGACAGCCAGAAATACTTC
TRBD1	TRBV5-1	TRBJ2-2	.	16	CASSTATGGRTGELFF	TGCGCCAGCAGCACCGCTACAGGGGGCAGGACCGGGGAGCTGTTTTTT
TRBD2	TRBV7-2	TRBJ2-1	.	17	CASSREIVTSGHNEQFF	TGTGCCAGCAGCCGCGAAATAGTGACTAGCGGGCACAATGAGCAGTTCTTC
.	TRBV6-5	TRBJ1-1	.	13	CASSVSYNTEAFF	TGTGCCAGCTCGGTTAGCTACAACACTGAAGCTTTCTTT
TRBD2	TRBV9	TRBJ2-1	.	15	CASSVGTSGYNEQFF	TGTGCCAGCAGCGTAGGGACTAGCGGATACAATGAGCAGTTCTTC
TRBD2	TRBV4-2	TRBJ2-6	.	19	CASSQETSGRAFGANVLTF	TGTGCCAGCAGCCAAGAGACTAGCGGGAGGGCCTTTGGGGCCAACGTCCTGACTTTC
.	TRBV7-3	TRBJ2-2	.	16	CASSREPTSSTGELFF	TGTGCCAGCAGCCGTGAACCGACAAGTTCCACCGGGGAGCTGTTTTTT
TRBD2	TRBV11-2	TRBJ2-7	.	17	CASSLGVGTSGVYEQYF	TGTGCCAGCAGCTTAGGGGTGGGGACTAGCGGGGTCTACGAGCAGTACTTC
.	TRBV6-4	TRBJ2-7	.	16	CASGPQGSTITYEQYF	TGTGCCAGCGGACCTCAGGGGTCTACAATTACCTACGAGCAGTACTTC
TRBD1	TRBV7-2	TRBJ2-7	.	16	CASSRTGGYGSYEQYF	TGTGCCAGCAGCCGGACAGGGGGATATGGTTCCTACGAGCAGTACTTC
.	TRBV6-6	TRBJ2-7	.	13	CASSYSTPYEQYF	TGTGCCAGCAGTTACTCTACACCCTACGAGCAGTACTTC
TRBD1	TRBV5-1	TRBJ1-6	.	15	CASSPGTGNNSPLHF	TGCGCCAGCAGCCCGGGGACAGGGAATAATTCACCCCTCCACTTT
TRBD2	TRBV18	TRBJ2-3	.	16	CASSPSGLASTDTQYF	TGTGCCAGCTCACCTTCCGGACTAGCGAGCACAGATACGCAGTATTTT
.	TRBV2	TRBJ1-5	once	15	CASRNQDYSNQPQHF	TGTGCCAGCAGGAATCAGGATTATAGCAATCAGCCCCAGCATTTT